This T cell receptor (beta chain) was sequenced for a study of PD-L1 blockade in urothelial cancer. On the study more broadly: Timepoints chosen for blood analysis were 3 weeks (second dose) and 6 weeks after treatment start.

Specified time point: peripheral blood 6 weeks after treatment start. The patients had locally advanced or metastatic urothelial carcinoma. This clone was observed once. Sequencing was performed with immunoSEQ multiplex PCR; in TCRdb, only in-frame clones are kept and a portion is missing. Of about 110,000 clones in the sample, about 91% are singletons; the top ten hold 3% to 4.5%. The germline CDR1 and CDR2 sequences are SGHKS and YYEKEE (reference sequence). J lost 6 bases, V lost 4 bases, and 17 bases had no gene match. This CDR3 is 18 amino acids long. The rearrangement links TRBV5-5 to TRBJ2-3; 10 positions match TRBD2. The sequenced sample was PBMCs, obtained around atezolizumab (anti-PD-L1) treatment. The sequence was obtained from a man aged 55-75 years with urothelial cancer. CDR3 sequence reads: CASSRALNSGGRVDTQYF. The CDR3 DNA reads TGTGCCAGCAGCCGTGCCCTCAATAGCGGGGGGAGGGTCGATACGCAGTATTTT.